The 27 T cell receptor beta chains in this list originate from one sample, sequenced in a study of blood T cell repertoires in COVID-19. The protocol was immunoSEQ multiplex PCR, while the TCRdb copy is restricted to in-frame clones and leaves out a portion. The table includes approximately 350,000 clones, less than 90% detected once. Material: PBMCs or T cells enriched from blood (not recorded which). The origin of the receptors is a woman aged 45-60 years who had recovered from COVID-19.

The chain is built from TRBV6-5 and TRBJ2-3, with a tentative D call TRBD1 (7 bases). The V and J ends lost 0 bases and 6 bases respectively, with 16 bases between them. This CDR3 has 16 residues. Germline values: CDR1 MNHEY, CDR2 SVGAGI. DNA for the CDR3: TGTGCCAGCAGTTACTCGGGGTTCCCAGGGGGGGATACGCAGTATTTT. Protein product: CASSYSGFPGGDTQYF.

This chain joins TRBV4-1 and TRBJ1-5; possibly TRBD1 for D (5 bases). Per the germline V gene, CDR1 is MGHRA and CDR2 is YSYEKL. Deletions cut 1 base from V and 1 base from J, with 11 bases between. This CDR3 has 16 residues. CDR3 nucleotide sequence: TGCGCCAGCAGCCAAGTGGGCAGGGCGAGCAATCAGCCCCAGCATTTT. This codes for CASSQVGRASNQPQHF.

This clone was counted a single time. The chain couples TRBV6-5 to TRBJ1-6; possible D gene TRBD1, 5 bases. The CDR3 extends over 15 amino acids. Germline CDR1 and CDR2: MNHEY and SVGAGI. The V gene lost 8 bases and the J gene lost 4 bases, with 15 bases spanning the gap. The CDR3 loop reads CASQDTGGYNSPLHF. DNA for the CDR3: TGTGCCAGCCAGGACACAGGCGGATATAATTCACCCCTCCACTTT.

This chain joins TRBV6-5 and TRBJ1-3, with 7 bases fitting TRBD1. The CDR3 loop spans 14 amino acids. Germline trimming cut 5 bases from V and 0 bases from J; bases unmatched to any gene: 1. The germline V gene has CDR1 MNHEY and CDR2 SVGAGI. In DNA form, the CDR3 reads TGTGCCAGCAGTCGGGACAGCTCTGGAAACACCATATATTTT. Translated, it gives CASSRDSSGNTIYF.

The chain joins TRBV19 to TRBJ1-2; D remains ambiguous. Germline-derived CDR1 and CDR2 are LNHDA and SQIVND (reference sequence). The CDR3 contains 16 residues. Trimming removed 5 bases at V and 6 bases at J, with 22 bases between. CDR3 bases: TGTGCCAGTAGTCTTGCGGGCGACTGGGGTCTCGATGGCTACACCTTC. It yields the protein CASSLAGDWGLDGYTF.

The V and J genes are TRBV7-9 and TRBJ1-4, with 10 bases lining up with TRBD1. CDR3 size: 15 residues. Germline V CDR1 and CDR2: SEHNR, FQNEAQ (reference sequence). Trimming removed 2 bases from V and 8 bases from J; junction bases left unmatched: 5. The CDR3 protein is CASSLSGQGSEKLFF. DNA of the CDR3: TGTGCCAGCAGCTTATCGGGACAGGGGAGCGAAAAACTGTTTTTT.

CDR3 residues: CASSHDRGDEAFF. Here the CDR3 DNA reads TGTGCCAGCAGTCATGACAGGGGCGACGAAGCTTTCTTT. V gene TRBV6-5 combines with J gene TRBJ1-1; 8 positions match TRBD1. In germline, CDR1 is MNHEY, CDR2 SVGAGI. The CDR3 covers 13 residues. J was trimmed by 8 bases and V by 5 bases; bases with no gene match: 7.

V usage is TRBV18 and J usage is TRBJ2-1; D may be TRBD2 (5 bases). The germline V and J ends were trimmed by 2 bases and 6 bases, with 5 bases remaining between them. The CDR3 contains 12 residues. CDR1 and CDR2 from the germline V gene are KGHSH and LQKENI. CDR3 coding DNA: TGTGCCAGCTCACCAGAGGGCAATGAGCAGTTCTTC. The encoded protein is CASSPEGNEQFF. Together with reference TRBV18 and TRBJ2-1, the CDR3 gives the full variable domain: NAGVMQNPRHLVRRRGQEARLRCSPMKGHSHVYWYRQLPEEGLKFMVYLQKENIIDESGMPKERFSAEFPKEGPSILRIQQVVRGDSAAYFCASSPEGNEQFFGPGTRLTVL.

In the case of this clone: The sample has other DNA sequences that encode this CDR3 too. This chain connects TRBV5-1 to TRBJ2-1; 10 nucleotides align to TRBD2. Germline CDR1 SGHRS, CDR2 YFSETQ. J was trimmed by 4 bases and V by 0 bases; bases with no gene match: 1. CDR3 size: 15 residues. Here the CDR3 reads CASSLELAGYNEQFF. Here the CDR3 DNA reads TGCGCCAGCAGCTTGGAACTAGCGGGGTACAATGAGCAGTTCTTC.

The rearrangement joins TRBV15 to TRBJ2-1, with D perhaps matching TRBD1 (7 bases). Trimming cost V 8 bases and J 1 base, with 18 bases left between them. Germline V gene lookup returns CDR1 LNHNV and CDR2 YYDKDF (reference sequence). CDR3 length: 16 amino acids. CDR3 sequence: CATDLQGTGSYNEQFF. CDR3 in DNA: TGTGCCACCGATCTACAGGGGACTGGGTCCTACAATGAGCAGTTCTTC.

The chain uses TRBV3-1 (or the pseudogene TRBV3-2) and TRBJ2-1, with a possible D match to TRBD1 (5 bases). Germline lookup yields CDR1 LGHDT and CDR2 YNNKEL (reference sequence). Trimming took off 2 bases at V and 8 bases at J, with 7 bases between the two ends. This CDR3 has 12 residues. This CDR3 is CASSQWGDEQFF. In nucleotides, the CDR3 is TGTGCCAGCAGCCAATGGGGCGATGAGCAGTTCTTC.

The rearrangement uses TRBV20-1 and TRBJ1-4; perhaps TRBD1 as D (5 bases). The CDR3 sequence is 11 residues long. Germline CDR1 and CDR2: DFQATT and SNEGSKA (reference sequence). The V gene lost 1 base and the J gene lost 8 bases, with 5 bases spanning the gap. In DNA form, the CDR3 reads TGCAGTGCTAGAGGGACAGAAAAACTGTTTTTT. Translating gives CSARGTEKLFF.

Points on this clone: Other nucleotide sequences from this sample produce the same CDR3. This sequence joins TRBV10-3 and TRBJ1-2; D perhaps matches TRBD1 (5 bases). This CDR3 is built from 14 residues. Trimming left V 2 bases short and J 2 bases short, with 9 bases between. CDR1 and CDR2 (germline): ENHRY, SYGVKD. The CDR3 here is CAISEGAANYGYTF. As DNA, the CDR3 is TGTGCCATCAGTGAGGGGGCAGCCAACTATGGCTACACCTTC.

The V gene is TRBV20-1, the J gene TRBJ1-5; the D is unclear. V was shortened by 3 bases and J by 1 base, with 13 bases between the two germline ends. Per the germline V gene, CDR1 is DFQATT and CDR2 is SNEGSKA (reference sequence). CDR3 length: 15 amino acids. CDR3 sequence: CSASPGEVSNQPQHF. CDR3 DNA: TGCAGTGCTAGTCCCGGGGAGGTGAGCAATCAGCCCCAGCATTTT.

This clone was counted once. Here the CDR3 reads CASSMQGSATEAFF. The CDR3 DNA reads as TGTGCCAGTAGTATGCAGGGGTCCGCCACTGAAGCTTTCTTT. The V and J genes are TRBV19 and TRBJ1-1, with a possible D match to TRBD1 (6 bases). The V end lost 3 bases, the J end lost 4 bases, and 12 bases lay between the germline ends. The CDR3 extends over 14 amino acids. Germline CDR1 LNHDA, CDR2 SQIVND (reference sequence).

This chain links TRBV9 with TRBJ1-5, with TRBD1 matching over 7 bases. This CDR3 spans 16 amino acids. V trimming: 0 bases; J trimming: 8 bases; junction bases outside the gene matches: 11. CDR1 and CDR2 from the germline V gene are SGDLS and YYNGEE. The CDR3 DNA is TGTGCCAGCAGCGTAGGTGGGTCCCCCCAGGGGGAGCCCCAGCATTTT. As protein: CASSVGGSPQGEPQHF.

The chain couples TRBV19 to TRBJ1-2; 7 nucleotides agree with TRBD1. V trimming: 10 bases; J trimming: 4 bases; junction bases outside the gene matches: 6. Per the germline V gene, CDR1 is LNHDA and CDR2 is SQIVND (reference sequence). This CDR3 is 12 amino acids long. The CDR3 sequence: CATTDRAYGYTF. The DNA for the CDR3 is TGTGCCACCACAGACAGGGCCTATGGCTACACCTTC.

The rearrangement links TRBV10-3 to TRBJ2-4, with D tentatively TRBD2 (6 bases). The germline V and J ends were trimmed by 0 bases and 7 bases, with 13 bases remaining between them. The CDR3 sequence is 15 residues long. In germline, CDR1 is ENHRY, CDR2 SYGVKD. CDR3: CAISESTGVGNIQYF. The CDR3 region has the DNA TGTGCCATCAGTGAGTCAACGGGAGTAGGTAACATTCAGTACTTC.

CDR3 DNA: TGTGCCAGCAGCGGGGGACAGAACTATGGCTACACCTTC. This encodes CASSGGQNYGYTF. The chain joins TRBV9 to TRBJ1-2; 7 bases align to TRBD1. J was trimmed by 2 bases and V by 3 bases; bases with no gene match: 1. Germline CDR1 reads SGDLS; CDR2 reads YYNGEE. CDR3 length: 13 residues.

The V and J genes are TRBV28 and TRBJ2-1; 7 nucleotides match TRBD1. The V segment lost 1 base and the J segment 4 bases; nucleotides outside the gene matches: 4. Looked up from germline, CDR1 is MDHEN and CDR2 is SYDVKM. CDR3 length: 15 amino acids. CDR3 region: CASSLSGQSYNEQFF. The DNA of the CDR3 is TGTGCCAGCAGTTTATCGGGACAGTCATACAATGAGCAGTTCTTC. Looking up the rest from reference TRBV28 and TRBJ2-1 gives the full variable domain: DVKVTQSSRYLVKRTGEKVFLECVQDMDHENMFWYRQDPGLGLRLIYFSYDVKMKEKGDIPEGYSVSREKKERFSLILESASTNQTSMYLCASSLSGQSYNEQFFGPGTRLTVL.

The V gene is TRBV6-1, the J gene TRBJ1-2; the D gene is possibly TRBD1 (5 bases). V dropped 3 bases and J dropped 2 bases, with 13 bases sitting between them. Germline V gives CDR1 MNHNS, CDR2 SASEGT. The CDR3 sequence is 15 residues long. The CDR3 spells CASSDRPGLNYGYTF. The CDR3 nucleotides read TGTGCCAGCAGTGACCGCCCGGGACTCAACTATGGCTACACCTTC.

The chain recombines TRBV28 with TRBJ2-1; no firm D call. Per germline, CDR1 MDHEN and CDR2 SYDVKM. The V end was cut by 4 bases, the J end by 4 bases, with 14 bases between. CDR3 length equals 15 residues. The CDR3 loop reads CASSSPESVYNEQFF. The DNA of the CDR3 is TGTGCCAGCAGTTCCCCAGAGAGCGTATACAATGAGCAGTTCTTC.

This rearrangement joins TRBV4-2 to TRBJ1-2, with D possibly TRBD1 on 5 matching bases. V lost 5 bases and J 2 bases, leaving 12 bases between the germline ends. The CDR3 has 14 residues. Germline lookup yields CDR1 LGHNA and CDR2 YNFKEQ. The CDR3 spells CASSTQTDNYGYTF. In DNA form, the CDR3 reads TGTGCCAGCAGCACACAGACAGACAACTATGGCTACACCTTC.

The chain uses TRBV29-1 and TRBJ1-1; 8 positions agree with TRBD1. CDR3 size: 11 residues. V was clipped by 3 bases and J by 11 bases; unmatched bases: 5. Per the germline V gene, CDR1 is SQVTM and CDR2 is ANQGSEA. The DNA for the CDR3 is TGCAGCGTTGAGTGGCAGGGGGCGGCTTTCTTT. Translated, it gives CSVEWQGAAFF.

This chain joins TRBV7-9 and TRBJ2-2; 7 bases agree with TRBD1. The V gene's germline CDR1 is SEHNR and CDR2 FQNEAQ (reference sequence). The V and J ends lost 5 bases and 0 bases, in that order; junction bases with no gene match: 15. The CDR3 loop spans 19 amino acids. The CDR3, as DNA: TGTGCCAGCAGCGGCCCCCTCCTTGAAGGGGGCGCGAACACCGGGGAGCTGTTTTTT. It is translated as CASSGPLLEGGANTGELFF.

This rearrangement joins TRBV6-5 to TRBJ2-7, with TRBD2 as a possible D gene (5 bases). The CDR3 has 13 amino acids. In germline, CDR1 is MNHEY, CDR2 SVGAGI. V was trimmed by 6 bases and J by 0 bases, leaving 9 bases between them. The chain's CDR3 is CASRRLFSYEQYF. The DNA for the CDR3 is TGTGCCAGCAGACGACTATTCTCCTACGAGCAGTACTTC.

This chain uses TRBV27 with TRBJ1-4; D gene uncertain. This CDR3 is 16 amino acids long. CDR1 and CDR2 (germline): MNHEY, SMNVEV (reference sequence). V shed 5 bases and J shed 2 bases, with 15 bases lying between them. For the CDR3, the DNA is TGTGCCAGCAGTCCCCTTGGCGGGGATACTAATGAAAAACTGTTTTTT. Amino acid sequence: CASSPLGGDTNEKLFF.